Listed below are T cell receptor beta chains from one sample, sequenced in a study of cytomegalovirus exposure and HLA in healthy donors. This table comes from immunoSEQ multiplex PCR, and its TCRdb copy is limited to in-frame clones, with some not included. Of about 180,000 clones detected, around 85% appear once; the ten largest clones hold 16%. Sequenced material: PBMCs. The source of these receptors is a man younger than 35 in good health and CMV-seropositive. The CDR3 runs from the conserved cysteine through the conserved F or W. A D gene is named only where the DNA matches it firmly. Rows give clone size only sometimes, using once, few, many, or a class for an expanded clone.

D gene: TRBD1
CDR3 length: 14
clone size: few
J gene: TRBJ1-1
V gene: TRBV5-6
CDR3 DNA: TGTGCCAGCGGCACGACAGGGGGATGGGGTGAAGCTTTCTTT
CDR3 protein: CASGTTGGWGEAFF

D gene: -
CDR3 length: 14
clone size: -
J gene: TRBJ2-2
V gene: TRBV7-9
CDR3 DNA: TGTGCCAGCAGCAAGGGGGTCGACACCGGGGAGCTGTTTTTT
CDR3 protein: CASSKGVDTGELFF

D gene: -
CDR3 length: 15
clone size: once
J gene: TRBJ2-3
V gene: TRBV13
CDR3 DNA: TGTGCCAGCAGCTTAGATGGCAGAAACACAGATACGCAGTATTTT
CDR3 protein: CASSLDGRNTDTQYF

D gene: TRBD2
CDR3 length: 15
clone size: -
J gene: TRBJ2-1
V gene: TRBV6-1
CDR3 DNA: TGTGCCAGCAGTGAAGGAGCGGGAGGCTGGGACGAGCAGTTCTTC
CDR3 protein: CASSEGAGGWDEQFF

D gene: -
CDR3 length: 13
clone size: -
J gene: TRBJ2-7
V gene: TRBV29-1
CDR3 DNA: TGCAGCGTTGAGTACGGCGGTTCCTACGAGCAGTACTTC
CDR3 protein: CSVEYGGSYEQYF

D gene: -
CDR3 length: 15
clone size: -
J gene: TRBJ2-1
V gene: TRBV9
CDR3 DNA: TGTGCCAGCAGCGCGGGGTTATCGGGCCAAGATGAGCAGTTCTTC
CDR3 protein: CASSAGLSGQDEQFF

D gene: -
CDR3 length: 15
clone size: -
J gene: TRBJ2-7
V gene: TRBV15
CDR3 DNA: TGTGCCACCAGCAGGGCTGTGGCAGCGGCCGCCGAGCAGTACTTC
CDR3 protein: CATSRAVAAAAEQYF

D gene: TRBD2
CDR3 length: 14
clone size: -
J gene: TRBJ2-1
V gene: TRBV9
CDR3 DNA: TGTGCCAGCAGCGTAGCTAGCGGCTACAATGAGCAGTTCTTC
CDR3 protein: CASSVASGYNEQFF

D gene: -
CDR3 length: 16
clone size: -
J gene: TRBJ1-6
V gene: TRBV6-6
CDR3 DNA: TGTGCCAGCAGCTACCGGGAGGGCGGCAATAATTCACCCCTCCACTTT
CDR3 protein: CASSYREGGNNSPLHF

D gene: -
CDR3 length: 14
clone size: -
J gene: TRBJ1-2
V gene: TRBV6-1
CDR3 DNA: TGTGCCAGCAGTGAAGGCCGAGGGAACTATGGCTACACCTTC
CDR3 protein: CASSEGRGNYGYTF

D gene: -
CDR3 length: 15
clone size: -
J gene: TRBJ2-7
V gene: TRBV27
CDR3 DNA: TGTGCCAGCAGTTTTTCCCCGCGGGGCTCCTACGAGCAGTACTTC
CDR3 protein: CASSFSPRGSYEQYF

D gene: -
CDR3 length: 15
clone size: -
J gene: TRBJ1-6
V gene: TRBV19
CDR3 DNA: TGTGCCAGTAGTCGGGGGACCGACTATAATTCACCCCTCCACTTT
CDR3 protein: CASSRGTDYNSPLHF

D gene: -
CDR3 length: 10
clone size: -
J gene: TRBJ1-2
V gene: TRBV20-1
CDR3 DNA: TGCAGTGCAGCCCGAGGTGGCTACACCTTC
CDR3 protein: CSAARGGYTF

D gene: TRBD1
CDR3 length: 16
clone size: -
J gene: TRBJ1-2
V gene: TRBV6-1
CDR3 DNA: TGTGCCAGCAGTGAAGCGCACGAGGGGGCCCTCTATGGCTACACCTTC
CDR3 protein: CASSEAHEGALYGYTF

D gene: -
CDR3 length: 15
clone size: -
J gene: TRBJ2-2
V gene: TRBV11-3
CDR3 DNA: TGTGCCAGCAGCGAGGACTTTCTAAACACCGGGGAGCTGTTTTTT
CDR3 protein: CASSEDFLNTGELFF

D gene: TRBD1
CDR3 length: 14
clone size: -
J gene: TRBJ2-7
V gene: TRBV11-1
CDR3 DNA: TGTGCCAGCAGCTCCTACAGGGGCCCCTACGAGCAGTACTTC
CDR3 protein: CASSSYRGPYEQYF

D gene: -
CDR3 length: 15
clone size: -
J gene: TRBJ1-5
V gene: TRBV30
CDR3 DNA: TGTGCCTGGAGTGGGGCCTGGGGCGGCAATCAGCCCCAGCATTTT
CDR3 protein: CAWSGAWGGNQPQHF

D gene: -
CDR3 length: 12
clone size: -
J gene: TRBJ2-1
V gene: TRBV28
CDR3 DNA: TGTGCCAGCACCATAAGAGGGGGTGAGCAGTTCTTC
CDR3 protein: CASTIRGGEQFF

D gene: TRBD1
CDR3 length: 15
clone size: few
J gene: TRBJ1-2
V gene: TRBV7-9
CDR3 DNA: TGTGCCAGCACCTACTCAGGGGGCGCAGGGTATGGCTACACCTTC
CDR3 protein: CASTYSGGAGYGYTF

D gene: TRBD1
CDR3 length: 15
clone size: -
J gene: TRBJ2-1
V gene: TRBV5-4
CDR3 DNA: TGTGCCAGCAGCTTGGGACAGGGGGCTTACAATGAGCAGTTCTTC
CDR3 protein: CASSLGQGAYNEQFF